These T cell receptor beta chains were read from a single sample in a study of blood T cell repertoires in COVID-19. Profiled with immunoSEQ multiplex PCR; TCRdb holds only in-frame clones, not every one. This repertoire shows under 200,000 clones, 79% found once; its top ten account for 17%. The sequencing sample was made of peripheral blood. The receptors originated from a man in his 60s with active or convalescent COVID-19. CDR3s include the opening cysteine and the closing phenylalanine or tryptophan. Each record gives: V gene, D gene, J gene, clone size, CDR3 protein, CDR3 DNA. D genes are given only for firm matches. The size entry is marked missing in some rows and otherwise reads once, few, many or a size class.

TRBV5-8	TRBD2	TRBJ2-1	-	CASSSPGLAGVEQFF	TGTGCCAGCAGCTCTCCGGGGCTAGCGGGAGTTGAGCAGTTCTTC
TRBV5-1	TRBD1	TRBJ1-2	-	CASSLRGQGGSGYTF	TGCGCCAGCAGCTTGAGGGGACAGGGAGGCTCTGGCTACACCTTC
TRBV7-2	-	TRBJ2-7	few	CASSLTGSSYEQYF	TGTGCCAGCAGCTTAACAGGGAGCTCCTACGAGCAGTACTTC
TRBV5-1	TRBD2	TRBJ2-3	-	CASSVSGRRSTDTQYF	TGCGCCAGCAGCGTAAGCGGGAGGAGAAGCACAGATACGCAGTATTTT
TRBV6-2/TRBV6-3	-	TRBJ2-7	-	CASSLYVGRAYEQYF	TGTGCCAGCAGCCTTTACGTCGGCAGGGCCTACGAGCAGTACTTC
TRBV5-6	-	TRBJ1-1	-	CASSLAGRNTEAFF	TGTGCCAGCAGCTTGGCTGGCAGGAACACTGAAGCTTTCTTT
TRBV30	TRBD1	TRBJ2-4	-	CAWSVPQGVAKNIQYF	TGTGCCTGGAGTGTACCACAGGGGGTAGCCAAAAACATTCAGTACTTC
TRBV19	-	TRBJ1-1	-	CASSTRVQHTLQAFF	TGTGCCAGTAGTACCCGGGTCCAGCACACACTCCAAGCTTTCTTT
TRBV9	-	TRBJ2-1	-	CASSVEKGWSNEQFF	TGTGCCAGCAGCGTCGAGAAGGGGTGGAGCAATGAGCAGTTCTTC
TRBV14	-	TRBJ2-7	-	CASSQYNEQYF	TGTGCCAGCAGCCAATATAACGAGCAGTACTTC
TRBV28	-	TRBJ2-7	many	CASSRGRPYEQYF	TGTGCCAGCAGCCGAGGGAGGCCCTACGAGCAGTACTTC
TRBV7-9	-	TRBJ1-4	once	CASSLGTATNEKLFF	TGTGCCAGCAGCTTAGGGACAGCAACTAATGAAAAACTGTTTTTT
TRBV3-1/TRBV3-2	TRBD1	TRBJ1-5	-	CASSQDFVGTGGGQPQHF	TGTGCCAGCAGCCAAGATTTTGTGGGGACAGGGGGTGGTCAGCCCCAGCATTTT
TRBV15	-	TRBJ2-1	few	CATSRGPTTSSYNEQFF	TGTGCCACCAGCAGGGGCCCTACGACGAGCTCCTACAATGAGCAGTTCTTC
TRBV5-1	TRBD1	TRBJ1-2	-	CASSLRDSDYGYTF	TGCGCCAGCAGCTTACGGGACAGCGACTATGGCTACACCTTC
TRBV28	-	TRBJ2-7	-	CASESAPPRENEQYF	TGTGCCAGCGAGTCGGCGCCCCCGAGGGAGAACGAGCAGTACTTC
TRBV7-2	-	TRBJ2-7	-	CASSVDRAYEQYF	TGTGCCAGCAGCGTAGACCGAGCCTACGAGCAGTACTTC
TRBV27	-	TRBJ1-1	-	CASRSTVITEAFF	TGTGCCAGCAGGTCGACAGTGATCACTGAAGCTTTCTTT
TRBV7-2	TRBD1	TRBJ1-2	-	CASSSGTGAGYTF	TGTGCCAGCAGTTCCGGGACAGGGGCTGGCTACACCTTC
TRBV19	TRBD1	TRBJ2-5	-	CASSPRDRGQETQYF	TGTGCCAGTAGTCCCCGGGACAGGGGCCAAGAGACCCAGTACTTC
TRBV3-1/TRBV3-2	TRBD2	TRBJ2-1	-	CASSQGTSNVEQFF	TGTGCCAGCAGCCAAGGGACTAGTAATGTTGAGCAGTTCTTC
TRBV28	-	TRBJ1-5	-	CASSLWAAGDQPQHF	TGTGCCAGCAGTTTATGGGCCGCAGGGGACCAGCCCCAGCATTTT